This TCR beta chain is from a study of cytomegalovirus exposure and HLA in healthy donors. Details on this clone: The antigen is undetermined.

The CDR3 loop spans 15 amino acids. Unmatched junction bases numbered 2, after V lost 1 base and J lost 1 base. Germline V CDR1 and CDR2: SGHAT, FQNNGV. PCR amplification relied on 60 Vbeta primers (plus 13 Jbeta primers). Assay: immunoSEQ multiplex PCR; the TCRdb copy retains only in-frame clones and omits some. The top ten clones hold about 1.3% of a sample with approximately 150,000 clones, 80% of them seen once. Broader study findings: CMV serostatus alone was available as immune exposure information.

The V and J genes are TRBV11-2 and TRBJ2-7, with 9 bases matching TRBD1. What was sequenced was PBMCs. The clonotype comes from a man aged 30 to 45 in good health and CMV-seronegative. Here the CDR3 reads CASSLGDRESYEQYF. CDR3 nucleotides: TGTGCCAGCAGCTTAGGGGACAGGGAGTCCTACGAGCAGTACTTC.